Listed below are T cell receptor beta chains from one sample, sequenced in a study of T cell repertoires in cytomegalovirus infection. TCRdb re-analysed the reads in MiXCR, keeping a single row per CDR3 protein. The sample yields 550,000 to 850,000 distinct CDR3 sequences, 30% to 35% seen once. For these TCRs, the target antigens are not known. Material: cultured PBMCs, obtained from culture after CMV antigen stimulation. Every receptor here comes from a human donor in good health (CMV status not recorded). Some clones in this sample may be carry-over from other donors' samples. The conserved cysteine and the conserved F or W are not part of the CDR3 here. Each record gives: J gene, V gene, D gene, CDR3 protein. The D gene is left open where the match is weak.

TRBJ2-1,TRBV28,.,ASSGTEIDGEQF
TRBJ2-4,TRBV20-1,.,SARDKLGRHIQY
TRBJ1-2,TRBV7-2,TRBD1,ASSLQGAGYGYT
TRBJ1-2,TRBV6-1,.,ASRTTGWRGGYT
TRBJ2-5,TRBV5-1,TRBD1,ASSRGGQGARETQY
TRBJ1-1,TRBV27,.,ASSIRQRMNTEAF
TRBJ1-1,TRBV6-2/TRBV6-3,.,ASREWGHTEAF
TRBJ2-5,TRBV7-2,TRBD1,ASSFFGQGATQY
TRBJ2-1,TRBV6-5,.,ASSYSSGNEQF
TRBJ2-3,TRBV12-3/TRBV12-4,.,ASSSTRLDTQY
TRBJ1-3,TRBV11-2,TRBD1,ASSPSTGRDTIY
TRBJ2-7,TRBV7-2,TRBD2,ASSLRRTSGSDEQY
TRBJ2-3,TRBV12-3/TRBV12-4,TRBD2,ASSFRRGRGGQY
TRBJ2-3,TRBV7-2,TRBD2,ASSRIHWTSGYTQY
TRBJ2-1,TRBV7-2,.,ASSLDAWAYNEQF
TRBJ2-1,TRBV7-8,TRBD2,ASSLGRTTGTSGRHREQF
TRBJ2-2,TRBV5-1,.,ASSPELRTGELF
TRBJ2-6,TRBV19,TRBD1,ASSTRQGQFSGANVLT
TRBJ2-1,TRBV6-5,.,ASSYEQEQF
TRBJ1-1,TRBV2,TRBD1,ASLRTGLTEAF
TRBJ1-2,TRBV20-1,TRBD1,SALQGGSNYGYT
TRBJ1-2,TRBV19,.,ASKGWDHKGSVNYGYT
TRBJ1-4,TRBV7-6,.,ASSRPNEKLF
TRBJ2-5,TRBV5-6,.,ASSFWVQETQY
TRBJ1-4,TRBV28,.,ASSLGSRRGVANEKLF
TRBJ1-3,TRBV19,.,ASSFPGSSGNTIY
TRBJ2-3,TRBV14,TRBD2,ASSQRTGLAGSVAQY
TRBJ2-3,TRBV28,TRBD2,ASSFSAGVADTQY
TRBJ1-6,TRBV7-9,.,ASSSPNSALH
TRBJ2-3,TRBV7-2,.,ASSSPGVTQY
TRBJ2-1,TRBV12-3/TRBV12-4,TRBD2,ASSAIYGNRGLAGGPSYNEQF
TRBJ2-1,TRBV18,TRBD2,ASSPTLGLTSGSFGNEQF
TRBJ1-1,TRBV6-2/TRBV6-3,.,ASSYSSEAF
TRBJ2-5,TRBV10-3,TRBD2,AISALAGGETQY
TRBJ1-2,TRBV7-2,.,ASSLSVNYGYT
TRBJ1-4,TRBV7-9,.,ASSSVPWDEKLF
TRBJ2-3,TRBV7-2,TRBD2,ASRANRGTSGESYTQY
TRBJ2-5,TRBV20-1,TRBD1,SATPGQGALETQY
TRBJ1-2,TRBV12-3/TRBV12-4,.,ASSEQGEGYT
TRBJ2-7,TRBV6-2/TRBV6-3,.,ASSSLSSVSEQY
TRBJ2-5,TRBV7-4,.,ASSFLVQETQY
TRBJ1-6,TRBV7-9,.,ASSLSRYNSPLH